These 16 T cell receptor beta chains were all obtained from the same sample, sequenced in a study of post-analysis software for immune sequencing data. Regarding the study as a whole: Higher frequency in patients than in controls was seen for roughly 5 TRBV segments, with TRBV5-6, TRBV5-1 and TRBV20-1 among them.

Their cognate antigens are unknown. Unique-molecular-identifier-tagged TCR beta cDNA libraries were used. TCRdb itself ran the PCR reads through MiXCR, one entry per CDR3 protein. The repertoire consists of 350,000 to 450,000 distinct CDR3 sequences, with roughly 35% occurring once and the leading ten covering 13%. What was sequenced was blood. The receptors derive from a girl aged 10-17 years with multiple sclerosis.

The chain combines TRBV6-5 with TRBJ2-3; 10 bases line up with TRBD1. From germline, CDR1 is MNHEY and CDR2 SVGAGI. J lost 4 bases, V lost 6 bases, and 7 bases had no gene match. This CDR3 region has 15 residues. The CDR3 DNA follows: TGTGCCAGCAGCACGACAGGGGGCGCCTCAGATACGCAGTATTTT. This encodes CASSTTGGASDTQYF.

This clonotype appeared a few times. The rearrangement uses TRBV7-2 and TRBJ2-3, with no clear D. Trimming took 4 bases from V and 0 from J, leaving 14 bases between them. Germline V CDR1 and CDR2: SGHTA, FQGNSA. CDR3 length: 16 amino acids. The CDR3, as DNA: TGTGCCAGCAGCTCGGGCTATGTCCCTAGCACAGATACGCAGTATTTT. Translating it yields CASSSGYVPSTDTQYF.

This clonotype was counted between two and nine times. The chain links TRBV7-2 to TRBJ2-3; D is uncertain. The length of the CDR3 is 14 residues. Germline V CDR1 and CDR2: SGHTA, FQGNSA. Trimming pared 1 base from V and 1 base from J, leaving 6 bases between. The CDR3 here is CASSLDLRTDTQYF. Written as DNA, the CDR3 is TGTGCCAGCAGCTTAGATTTACGCACAGATACGCAGTATTTT.

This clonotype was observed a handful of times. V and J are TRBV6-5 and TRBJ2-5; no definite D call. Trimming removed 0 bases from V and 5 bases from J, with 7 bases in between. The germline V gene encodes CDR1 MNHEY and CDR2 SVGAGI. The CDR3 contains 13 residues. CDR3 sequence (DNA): TGTGCCAGCAGTTACTCACTATGGGAGACCCAGTACTTC. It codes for CASSYSLWETQYF.

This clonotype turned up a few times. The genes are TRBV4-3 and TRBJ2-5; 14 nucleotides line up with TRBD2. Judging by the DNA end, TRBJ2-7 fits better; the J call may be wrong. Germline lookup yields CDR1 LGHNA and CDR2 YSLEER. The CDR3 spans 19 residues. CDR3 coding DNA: TGCGCCAGCAGCCCCCACCCGGGACTAGCGGGGGCTAGTCCCTACGAGCAGTACTTC. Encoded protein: CASSPHPGLAGASPYEQYF.

In DNA form, the CDR3 reads TGCAGTGCTACGGACGGGATGAACACTGAAGCTTTCTTT. Translation gives CSATDGMNTEAFF. The chain is built from TRBV20-1 and TRBJ1-1, with D uncertain. Trimming cost V 4 bases and J 0 bases, with 9 bases left between them. The germline V gene has CDR1 DFQATT and CDR2 SNEGSKA (reference sequence). There are 13 residues in the CDR3.

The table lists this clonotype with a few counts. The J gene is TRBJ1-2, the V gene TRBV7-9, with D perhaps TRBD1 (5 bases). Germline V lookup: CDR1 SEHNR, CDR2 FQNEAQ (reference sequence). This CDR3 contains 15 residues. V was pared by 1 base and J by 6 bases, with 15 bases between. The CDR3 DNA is TGTGCCAGCAGCTTAGGGGACGCTGTAGTCGATGGCTACACCTTC. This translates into CASSLGDAVVDGYTF.

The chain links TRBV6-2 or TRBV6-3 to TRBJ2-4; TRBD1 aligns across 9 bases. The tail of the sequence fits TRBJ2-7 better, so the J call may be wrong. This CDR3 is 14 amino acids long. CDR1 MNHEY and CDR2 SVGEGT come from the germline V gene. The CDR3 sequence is CASGGQGPPYEQYF. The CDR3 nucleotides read TGTGCCAGCGGGGGACAGGGCCCTCCCTACGAGCAGTACTTC.

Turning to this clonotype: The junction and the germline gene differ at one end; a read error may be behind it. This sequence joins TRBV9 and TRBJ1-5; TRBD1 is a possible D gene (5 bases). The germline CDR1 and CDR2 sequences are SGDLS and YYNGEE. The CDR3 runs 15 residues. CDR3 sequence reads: CVSSVGALNGQPQHF. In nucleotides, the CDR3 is TGTGTCAGCAGCGTAGGGGCCCTCAACGGTCAGCCCCAGCATTTT. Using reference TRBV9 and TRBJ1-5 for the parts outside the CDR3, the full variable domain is DSGVTQTPKHLITATGQRVTLRCSPRSGDLSVYWYQQSLDQGLQFLIQYYNGEERAKGNILERFSAQQFPDLHSELNLSSLELGDSALYFCVSSVGALNGQPQHFGDGTRLSIL.

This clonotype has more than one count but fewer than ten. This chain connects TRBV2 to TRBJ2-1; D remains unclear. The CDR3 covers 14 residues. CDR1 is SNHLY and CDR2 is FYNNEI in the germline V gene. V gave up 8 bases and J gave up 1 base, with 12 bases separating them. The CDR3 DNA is TGTGCCAGCCTGGTAAAGGAGTCCTACAATGAGCAGTTCTTC. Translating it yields CASLVKESYNEQFF. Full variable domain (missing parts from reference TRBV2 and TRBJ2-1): EPEVTQTPSHQVTQMGQEVILRCVPISNHLYFYWYRQILGQKVEFLVSFYNNEISEKSEIFDDQFSVERPDGSNFTLKIRSTKLEDSAMYFCASLVKESYNEQFFGPGTRLTVL.

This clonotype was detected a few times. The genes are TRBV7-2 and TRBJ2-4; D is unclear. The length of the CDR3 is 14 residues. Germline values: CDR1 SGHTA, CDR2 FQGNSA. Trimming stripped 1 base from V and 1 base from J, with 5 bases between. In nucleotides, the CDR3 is TGTGCCAGCAGCTTAGAGGCGGCCAAAAACATTCAGTACTTC. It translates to CASSLEAAKNIQYF.

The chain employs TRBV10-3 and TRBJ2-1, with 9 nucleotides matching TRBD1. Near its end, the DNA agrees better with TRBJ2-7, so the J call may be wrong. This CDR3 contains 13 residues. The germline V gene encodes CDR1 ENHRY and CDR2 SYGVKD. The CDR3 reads CAMGTGPPNEQYF. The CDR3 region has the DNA TGTGCCATGGGGACAGGGCCCCCCAATGAGCAGTACTTC.

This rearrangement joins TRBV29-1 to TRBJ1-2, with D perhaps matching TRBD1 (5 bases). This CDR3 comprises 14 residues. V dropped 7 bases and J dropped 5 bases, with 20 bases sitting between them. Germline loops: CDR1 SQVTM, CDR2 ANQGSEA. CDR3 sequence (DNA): TGCAGCGCTAGGACAAAAGAATCAACTTATGGCTACACCTTC. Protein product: CSARTKESTYGYTF. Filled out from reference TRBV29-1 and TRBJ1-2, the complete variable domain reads SAVISQKPSRDICQRGTSLTIQCQVDSQVTMMFWYRQQPGQSLTLIATANQGSEATYESGFVIDKFPISRPNLTFSTLTVSNMSPEDSSIYLCSARTKESTYGYTFGSGTRLTVV.

CDR3 nucleotide sequence: TGCAGTGTCAGGGGCCAGGGTTACGAGCAGTACTTC. Protein: CSVRGQGYEQYF. The J gene is TRBJ2-7, the V gene TRBV20-1; tentatively, D is TRBD1 (6 bases). CDR1 is DFQATT, CDR2 SNEGSKA, per germline (reference sequence). V was shortened by 7 bases and J by 4 bases, with 14 bases between the two germline ends. The CDR3 has 12 residues.

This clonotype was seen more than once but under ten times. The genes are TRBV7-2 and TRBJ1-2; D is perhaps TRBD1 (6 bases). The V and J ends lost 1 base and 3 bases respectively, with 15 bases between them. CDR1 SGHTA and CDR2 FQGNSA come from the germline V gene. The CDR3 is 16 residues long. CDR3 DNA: TGTGCCAGCAGCTTAGGCGGAGCCAGGGGAGACTATGGCTACACCTTC. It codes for CASSLGGARGDYGYTF.

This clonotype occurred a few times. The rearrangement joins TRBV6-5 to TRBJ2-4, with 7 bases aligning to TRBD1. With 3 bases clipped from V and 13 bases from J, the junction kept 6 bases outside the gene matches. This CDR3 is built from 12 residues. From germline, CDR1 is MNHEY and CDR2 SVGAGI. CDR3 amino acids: CASSYTGDTQYF. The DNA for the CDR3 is TGTGCCAGCAGTTATACAGGGGACACGCAGTACTTC.